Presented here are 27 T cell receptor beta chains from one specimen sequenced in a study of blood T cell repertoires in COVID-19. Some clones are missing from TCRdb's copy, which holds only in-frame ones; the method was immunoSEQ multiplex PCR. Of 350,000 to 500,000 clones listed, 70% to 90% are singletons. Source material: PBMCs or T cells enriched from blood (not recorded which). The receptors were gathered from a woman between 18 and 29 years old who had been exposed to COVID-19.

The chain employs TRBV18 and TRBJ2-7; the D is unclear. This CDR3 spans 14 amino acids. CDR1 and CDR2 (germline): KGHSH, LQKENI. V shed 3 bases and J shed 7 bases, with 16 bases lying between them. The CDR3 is CASSPPARLMEQYF. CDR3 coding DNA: TGTGCCAGCTCACCCCCAGCGCGATTAATGGAGCAGTACTTC.

In DNA, the CDR3 is TGTGCCAGCAGTTTTCCGCGGGTAGAGGTCTACGAGCAGTACTTC. It is translated as CASSFPRVEVYEQYF. This chain uses TRBV28 with TRBJ2-7; TRBD2 is a possible D gene (5 bases). In germline, CDR1 is MDHEN, CDR2 SYDVKM. V lost 3 bases to trimming and J lost 3 bases, with 15 bases between them. This CDR3 region has 15 residues.

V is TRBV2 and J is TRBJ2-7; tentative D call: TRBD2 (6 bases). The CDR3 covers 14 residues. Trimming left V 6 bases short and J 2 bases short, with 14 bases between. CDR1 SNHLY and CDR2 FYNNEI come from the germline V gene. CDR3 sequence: CASSPSGSAYEQYF. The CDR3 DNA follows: TGTGCCAGCAGCCCGAGCGGGTCGGCCTACGAGCAGTACTTC.

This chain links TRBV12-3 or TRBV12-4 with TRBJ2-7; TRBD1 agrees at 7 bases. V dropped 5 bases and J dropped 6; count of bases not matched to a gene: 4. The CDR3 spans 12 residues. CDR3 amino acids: CASSRQGTEQYF. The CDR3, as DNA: TGTGCCAGCAGTCGACAGGGAACCGAGCAGTACTTC.

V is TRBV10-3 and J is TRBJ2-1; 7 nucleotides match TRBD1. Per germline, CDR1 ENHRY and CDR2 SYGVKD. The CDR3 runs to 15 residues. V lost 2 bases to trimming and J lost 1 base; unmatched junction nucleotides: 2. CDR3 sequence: CAISERQGSYNEQFF. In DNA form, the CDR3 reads TGTGCCATCAGTGAGAGACAGGGTTCCTACAATGAGCAGTTCTTC.

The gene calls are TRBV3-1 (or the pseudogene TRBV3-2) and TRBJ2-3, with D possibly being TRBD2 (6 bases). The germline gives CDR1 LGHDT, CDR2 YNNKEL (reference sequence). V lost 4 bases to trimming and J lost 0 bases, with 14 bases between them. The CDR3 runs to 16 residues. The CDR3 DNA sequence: TGTGCCAGCAGCCTTTGGACTATCGGGAGCACAGATACGCAGTATTTT. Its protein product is CASSLWTIGSTDTQYF.

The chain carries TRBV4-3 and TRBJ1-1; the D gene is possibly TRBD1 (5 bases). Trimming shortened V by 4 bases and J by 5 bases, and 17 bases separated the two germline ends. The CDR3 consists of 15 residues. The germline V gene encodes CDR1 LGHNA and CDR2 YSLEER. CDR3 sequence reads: CASSPHGGSVTEAFF. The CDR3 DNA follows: TGCGCCAGCAGCCCCCACGGGGGGTCGGTTACTGAAGCTTTCTTT.

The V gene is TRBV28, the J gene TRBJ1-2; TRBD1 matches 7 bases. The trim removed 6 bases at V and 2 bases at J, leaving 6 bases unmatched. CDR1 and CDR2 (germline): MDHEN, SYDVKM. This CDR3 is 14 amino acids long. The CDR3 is CASSTTGENYGYTF. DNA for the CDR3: TGTGCCAGCAGCACTACAGGGGAGAACTATGGCTACACCTTC.

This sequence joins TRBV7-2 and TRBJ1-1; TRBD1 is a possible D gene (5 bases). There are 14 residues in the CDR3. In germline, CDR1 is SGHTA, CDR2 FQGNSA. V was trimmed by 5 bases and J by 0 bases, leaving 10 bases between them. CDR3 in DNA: TGTGCCAGCAGCCGGGGACTCGTGAACACTGAAGCTTTCTTT. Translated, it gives CASSRGLVNTEAFF.

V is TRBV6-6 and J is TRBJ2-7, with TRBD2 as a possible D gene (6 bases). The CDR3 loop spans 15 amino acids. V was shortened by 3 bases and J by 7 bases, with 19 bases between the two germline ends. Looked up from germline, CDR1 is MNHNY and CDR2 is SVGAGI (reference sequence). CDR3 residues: CASSYSASDGFEQYF. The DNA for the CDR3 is TGTGCCAGCAGTTATTCCGCTAGCGATGGTTTTGAGCAGTACTTC.

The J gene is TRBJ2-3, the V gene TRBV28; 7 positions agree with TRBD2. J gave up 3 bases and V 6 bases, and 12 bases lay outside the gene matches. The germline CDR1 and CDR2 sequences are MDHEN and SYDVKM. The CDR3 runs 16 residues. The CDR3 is CASRGVGEGRTDTQYF. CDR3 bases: TGTGCCAGCAGGGGGGTTGGGGAGGGCCGGACAGATACGCAGTATTTT.

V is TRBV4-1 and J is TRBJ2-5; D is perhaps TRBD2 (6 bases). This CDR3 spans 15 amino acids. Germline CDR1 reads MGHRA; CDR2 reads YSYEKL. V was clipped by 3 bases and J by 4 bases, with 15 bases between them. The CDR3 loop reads CASSHPGLMGETQYF. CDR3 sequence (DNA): TGCGCCAGCAGCCATCCGGGACTGATGGGAGAGACCCAGTACTTC.

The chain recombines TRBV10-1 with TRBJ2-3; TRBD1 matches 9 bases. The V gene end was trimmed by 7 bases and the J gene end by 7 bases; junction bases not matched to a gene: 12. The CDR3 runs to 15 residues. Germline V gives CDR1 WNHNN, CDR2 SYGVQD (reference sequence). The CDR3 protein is CASNNVGQGQNTQYF. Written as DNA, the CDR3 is TGCGCCAGCAACAACGTAGGACAGGGGCAAAATACGCAGTATTTT.

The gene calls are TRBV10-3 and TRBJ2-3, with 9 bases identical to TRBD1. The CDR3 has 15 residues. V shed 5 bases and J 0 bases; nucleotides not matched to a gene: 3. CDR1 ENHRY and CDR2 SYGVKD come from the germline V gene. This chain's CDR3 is CAISRQGESTDTQYF. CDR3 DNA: TGTGCCATCAGTAGACAGGGGGAAAGCACAGATACGCAGTATTTT.

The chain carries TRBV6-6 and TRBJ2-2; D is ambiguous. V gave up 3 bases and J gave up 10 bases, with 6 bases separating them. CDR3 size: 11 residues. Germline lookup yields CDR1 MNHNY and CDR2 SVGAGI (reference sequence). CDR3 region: CASSYLLELFF. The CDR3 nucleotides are TGTGCCAGCAGTTATCTCCTGGAGCTGTTTTTT.

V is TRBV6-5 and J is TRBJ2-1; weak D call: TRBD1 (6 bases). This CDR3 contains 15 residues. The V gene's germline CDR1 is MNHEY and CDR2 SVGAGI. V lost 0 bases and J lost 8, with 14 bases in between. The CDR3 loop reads CASSYSGALGDEQFF. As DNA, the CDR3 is TGTGCCAGCAGTTACTCGGGGGCCCTGGGGGATGAGCAGTTCTTC.

This chain's CDR3 is CASSMSGSSGNTIYF. CDR3 DNA: TGTGCCAGTAGTATGTCGGGGAGCTCTGGAAACACCATATATTTT. The chain couples TRBV19 to TRBJ1-3; no clear D gene. V was shortened by 3 bases and J by 0 bases, with 9 bases between the two germline ends. Germline CDR1 and CDR2: LNHDA and SQIVND (reference sequence). The CDR3 length is 15 residues.

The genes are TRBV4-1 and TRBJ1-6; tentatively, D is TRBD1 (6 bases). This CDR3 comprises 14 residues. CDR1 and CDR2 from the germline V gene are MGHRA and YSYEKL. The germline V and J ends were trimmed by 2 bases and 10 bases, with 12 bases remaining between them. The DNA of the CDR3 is TGCGCCAGCAGCCAACCGGGACAAAAATCACCCCTCCACTTT. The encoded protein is CASSQPGQKSPLHF.

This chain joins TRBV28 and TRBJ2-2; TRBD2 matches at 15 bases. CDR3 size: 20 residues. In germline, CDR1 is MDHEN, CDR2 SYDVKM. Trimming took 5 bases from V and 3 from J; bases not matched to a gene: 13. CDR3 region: CASSIVASGLAGGDTGELFF. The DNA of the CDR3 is TGTGCCAGCAGTATAGTAGCCTCCGGACTAGCGGGAGGGGACACCGGGGAGCTGTTTTTT.

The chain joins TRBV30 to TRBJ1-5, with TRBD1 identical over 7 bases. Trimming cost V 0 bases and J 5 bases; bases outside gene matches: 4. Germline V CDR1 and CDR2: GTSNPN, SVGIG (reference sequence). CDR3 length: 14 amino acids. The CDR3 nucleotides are TGTGCCTGGAGTGTAGGAGGGGGCGATCAGCCCCAGCATTTT. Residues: CAWSVGGGDQPQHF.

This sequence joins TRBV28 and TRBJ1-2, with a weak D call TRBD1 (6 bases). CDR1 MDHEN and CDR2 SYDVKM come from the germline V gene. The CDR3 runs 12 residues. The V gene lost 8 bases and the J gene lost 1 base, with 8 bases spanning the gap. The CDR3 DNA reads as TGTGCCAGCTGGGACAATAACTATGGCTACACCTTC. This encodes CASWDNNYGYTF.

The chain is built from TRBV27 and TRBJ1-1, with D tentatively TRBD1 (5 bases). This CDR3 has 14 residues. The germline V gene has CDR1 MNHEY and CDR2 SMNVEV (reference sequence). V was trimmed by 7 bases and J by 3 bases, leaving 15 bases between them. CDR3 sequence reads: CASKVGHRDTEAFF. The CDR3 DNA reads TGTGCCAGCAAGGTGGGGCATCGGGACACTGAAGCTTTCTTT.

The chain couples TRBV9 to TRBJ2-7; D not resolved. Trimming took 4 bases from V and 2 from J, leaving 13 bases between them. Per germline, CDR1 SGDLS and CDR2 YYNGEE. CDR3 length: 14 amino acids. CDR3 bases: TGTGCCAGCAGCCTAGGCGGCCAAGCCTACGAGCAGTACTTC. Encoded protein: CASSLGGQAYEQYF.

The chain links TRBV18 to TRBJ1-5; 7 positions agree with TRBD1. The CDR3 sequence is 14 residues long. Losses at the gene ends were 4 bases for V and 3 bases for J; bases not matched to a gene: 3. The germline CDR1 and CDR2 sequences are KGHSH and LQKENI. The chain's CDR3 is CASSRGTDNQPQHF. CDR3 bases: TGTGCCAGCTCACGGGGGACAGACAATCAGCCCCAGCATTTT.

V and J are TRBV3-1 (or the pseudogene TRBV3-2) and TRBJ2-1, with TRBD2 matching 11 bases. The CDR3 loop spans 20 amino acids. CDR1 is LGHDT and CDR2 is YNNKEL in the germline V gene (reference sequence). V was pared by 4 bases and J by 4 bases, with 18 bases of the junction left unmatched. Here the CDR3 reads CASSRWGASGGSVDYNEQFF. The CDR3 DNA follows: TGTGCCAGCAGCCGCTGGGGGGCTAGCGGGGGGTCTGTCGATTACAATGAGCAGTTCTTC.

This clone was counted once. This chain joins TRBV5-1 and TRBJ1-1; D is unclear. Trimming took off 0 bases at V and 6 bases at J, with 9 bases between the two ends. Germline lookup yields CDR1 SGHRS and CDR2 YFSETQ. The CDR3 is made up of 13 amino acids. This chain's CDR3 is CASSLASGAEAFF. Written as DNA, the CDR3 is TGCGCCAGCAGCTTGGCATCCGGAGCTGAAGCTTTCTTT.

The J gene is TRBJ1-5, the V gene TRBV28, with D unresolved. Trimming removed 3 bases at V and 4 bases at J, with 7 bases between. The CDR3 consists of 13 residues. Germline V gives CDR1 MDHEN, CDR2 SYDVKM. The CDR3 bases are TGTGCCAGCAGTTTTCCCACTAATCAGCCCCAGCATTTT. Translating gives CASSFPTNQPQHF.